This TCR beta chain was retrieved from a study of CD8+ T cells in alopecia areata. Study outcomes and limitations: Sequencing of scalp samples also includes resident alphabeta T cells from normal skin.

Extracted RNA was reverse transcribed, and the resulting cDNA served as sequencing template. Clones were sequenced by immunoSEQ multiplex PCR, and TCRdb holds only the in-frame ones, with some missing. The sample lists roughly 250,000 clones, about three fifths occurring once. Treatment here: oral pan-JAK inhibitor, 5-10 mg twice daily. On this clone: Antigen: not known.

CDR3 length equals 14 residues. The V gene's germline CDR1 is PRHDT and CDR2 FYEKMQ (reference sequence). The germline V and J ends were trimmed by 0 bases and 0 bases, with 6 bases remaining between them. This material consisted of CD4+ T cells sorted from blood, taken at roughly week 52, from a patient treated with tofacitinib. This receptor was taken from a human donor with alopecia areata. The chain links TRBV13 to TRBJ2-7; D is uncertain. CDR3 nucleotide sequence: TGTGCCAGCAGCTTAGGGGGCTACTCCTACGAGCAGTACTTC. It translates to CASSLGGYSYEQYF.